This T cell receptor beta chain was sequenced in a study of human T cells and chemical hapten exposure. For the study at large: Mostly female, the patients presented with alopecia areata, totalis or universalis.

This clonotype was observed at least ten times. It was the library that attached unique molecular identifiers to individual cDNA molecules. TCRdb independently ran MiXCR on the RACE reads; one entry per CDR3 protein. The table records some 100,000 distinct CDR3 sequences, 9.2% of them present only once. Time point described: patch test 2, 6 weeks after DPC sensitization. Treatment described: therapeutic diphenylcyclopropenone sensitization with weekly scalp DPC. Samples of blood were obtained prior to the application of each patch test. Germline CDR1 reads DFQATT; CDR2 reads SNEGSKA (reference sequence). The CDR3 loop spans 16 amino acids. V was pared by 3 bases and J by 6 bases, with 12 bases of the junction left unmatched.

The sequenced sample was whole blood, obtained in connection with sensitization to the hapten diphenylcyclopropenone (DPC). The chain employs TRBV20-1 and TRBJ2-3, with 10 bases lining up with TRBD2. The sequence was collected from a woman aged 40 to 49 with alopecia areata. Some clones in this sample may be carry-over from other donors' samples. CDR3 in DNA: TGCAGTGCTAGGGCTAGCGGGGGCCTGTTTGCGGATACGCAGTATTTT. Translation gives CSARASGGLFADTQYF.